These T cell receptor beta chains were read from a single sample in a study of cytomegalovirus exposure and HLA in healthy donors. Sequencing used immunoSEQ multiplex PCR; TCRdb keeps in-frame clones, though not all of them. In the table there are roughly 150,000 clones, approximately 71% of which are singletons. Input material: PBMCs. The receptors shown here come from a man aged 30-40 years in good health and CMV-seronegative. CDR3s include the opening cysteine and the closing phenylalanine or tryptophan. Fields, in order: J gene, D gene, V gene, clone size, CDR3 DNA, CDR3 protein. A D gene is named only where the DNA matches it firmly. The size field is filled for only some rows; it gives once, few, many or a size class.

TRBJ1-2	NA	TRBV15	NA	TGTGCCACCAGCAGAGATCTAGGAGGTGAAGGCTACACCTTC	CATSRDLGGEGYTF
TRBJ2-3	NA	TRBV27	NA	TGTGCCAGCAGTTTATTGGGCCCAGATACGCAGTATTTT	CASSLLGPDTQYF
TRBJ1-4	TRBD1	TRBV9	NA	TGTGCCAGCAGCCCCGGGACAGGGGTTGAAAAACTGTTTTTT	CASSPGTGVEKLFF
TRBJ2-3	TRBD2	TRBV5-6	once	TGTGCCAGCAGCCCGACTAGCGGGATAGCGGGTACGCAGTATTTT	CASSPTSGIAGTQYF
TRBJ2-1	NA	TRBV21-1	NA	TGTGCCAGCAGCGCCCGACAGGGTCTGGTCTTC	CASSARQGLVF
TRBJ2-7	TRBD1	TRBV28	NA	TGTGCCAGCAGCAAACTGACAGGGTCCCGCGAGCAGTACTTC	CASSKLTGSREQYF
TRBJ2-1	NA	TRBV19	NA	TGTGCCAGTAGTATAGGGCAGGGGTCCTACAATGAGCAGTTCTTC	CASSIGQGSYNEQFF
TRBJ2-1	NA	TRBV30	NA	TGTGCCTGGAGGGAGGGCAACTCCTACAATGAGCAGTTCTTC	CAWREGNSYNEQFF
TRBJ2-3	NA	TRBV11-3	NA	TGTGCCAGCAGCTTAAATTTCAGGCGGGACACAGATACGCAGTATTTT	CASSLNFRRDTDTQYF
TRBJ1-1	TRBD1	TRBV18	NA	TGTGCCAGCCGGGGTCAGGGGGACACTGAAGCTTTCTTT	CASRGQGDTEAFF
TRBJ2-1	NA	TRBV7-6	NA	TGTGCCAGCAGCTTACAGGGGTCGGTCCTTTACAATGAGCAGTTCTTC	CASSLQGSVLYNEQFF
TRBJ2-7	TRBD2	TRBV19	NA	TGTGCCAGTAGTCTTACGACTAGCGGCGAGCAGTACTTC	CASSLTTSGEQYF
TRBJ2-2	NA	TRBV30	NA	TGTGCCTGGAGCGGAGGTAGACCGAACACCGGGGAGCTGTTTTTT	CAWSGGRPNTGELFF
TRBJ1-5	NA	TRBV6-5	NA	TGTGCCAGCAGTTACCGGGGGGGTCAGCCCCAGCATTTT	CASSYRGGQPQHF
TRBJ1-4	NA	TRBV2	few	TGTGCCAGCAAGGAACAGCCTAATGAAAAACTGTTTTTT	CASKEQPNEKLFF
TRBJ2-3	TRBD1	TRBV10-3	NA	TGTGCCTCCCGGACAGGGGGCGGTTTGACAGATACGCAGTATTTT	CASRTGGGLTDTQYF
TRBJ2-3	TRBD1	TRBV5-1	NA	TGCGCCAGCAGCAAGGGACAGGGTGTCTCAGCAGATACGCAGTATTTT	CASSKGQGVSADTQYF
TRBJ2-7	NA	TRBV6-5	NA	TGTGCCAGCAGTTACGGGCGTCCAGCCTACGAGCAGTACTTC	CASSYGRPAYEQYF
TRBJ1-4	TRBD1	TRBV6-1	few	TGTGCCAGCAGTGCCCGGACAGGCGGGGGGGCTAATGAAAAACTGTTTTTT	CASSARTGGGANEKLFF
TRBJ2-1	TRBD1	TRBV18	NA	TGTGCCAGCTCACCACCGGGACAGGGTCGTTACAATGAGCAGTTCTTC	CASSPPGQGRYNEQFF
TRBJ2-1	TRBD1	TRBV5-1	few	TGCGCCAGCAGCTTGGGGGGGACAGGGGAACACAATGAGCAGTTCTTC	CASSLGGTGEHNEQFF
TRBJ1-1	NA	TRBV30	NA	TGTGCCTGGAACTCGGGGGGAAACACTGAAGCTTTCTTT	CAWNSGGNTEAFF
TRBJ2-5	NA	TRBV9	NA	TGTGCCAGCAGCGCGGGACTCGCCCAAGAGACCCAGTACTTC	CASSAGLAQETQYF
TRBJ2-7	NA	TRBV4-2	NA	TGTGCCAGCAGCCAAGATTGGCGGGAAAGTTACGAGCAGTACTTC	CASSQDWRESYEQYF
TRBJ2-5	TRBD1	TRBV19	few	TGTGCCAGTAGTCGTGGGACAGGGGAAGAGGAGACCCAGTACTTC	CASSRGTGEEETQYF
TRBJ1-2	TRBD1	TRBV15	NA	TGTGCCACCAGCAGTCCACAGGGGGGAAACTATGGCTACACCTTC	CATSSPQGGNYGYTF
TRBJ2-2	NA	TRBV10-3	NA	TGTGCCATCAGTGGACACCAGCAGAACACCGGGGAGCTGTTTTTT	CAISGHQQNTGELFF
TRBJ1-2	TRBD1	TRBV25-1	NA	TGTGCCAGCAGTGAATCCCTTACAGGGGACTATGGCTACACCTTC	CASSESLTGDYGYTF
TRBJ2-3	TRBD2	TRBV7-9	NA	TGTGCCAGCAGCAGACTAGCGGGGGTCACAGATACGCAGTATTTT	CASSRLAGVTDTQYF
TRBJ2-3	NA	TRBV7-6	few	TGTGCCAGCAGCTCCGGGGGAAACACAGATACGCAGTATTTT	CASSSGGNTDTQYF
TRBJ2-3	NA	TRBV19	NA	TGTGCCAGTAGTGCCCCACACACGGATACGCAGTATTTT	CASSAPHTDTQYF
TRBJ2-7	TRBD2	TRBV19	NA	TGTGCCAGCGGAGAAACTAGCGGGTCCCTCTACGAGCAGTACTTC	CASGETSGSLYEQYF
TRBJ1-2	TRBD1	TRBV28	NA	TGTGCCAGCAGTAAACCCGGGACAGGGGAATATGGCTACACCTTC	CASSKPGTGEYGYTF
TRBJ2-7	TRBD2	TRBV5-1	NA	TGCGCCAGCCTTTCCGGGGGGGGCGAGCAGTACTTC	CASLSGGGEQYF
TRBJ1-4	NA	TRBV29-1	NA	TGCAGCGCTAGGCTGGGGAGGGAAAAACTGTTTTTT	CSARLGREKLFF
TRBJ2-7	NA	TRBV18	NA	TGTGCCAGCTCGCCAGGGGGGGATGAGCAGTACTTC	CASSPGGDEQYF
TRBJ2-1	NA	TRBV7-8	NA	TGTGCCAGCAGCTTGGCAGGAGGTGGGCAGTTCTTC	CASSLAGGGQFF
TRBJ2-7	NA	TRBV2	NA	TGTGCCAGCAGTGAAGGGTGGGGGCAGGTCCACGAGCAGTACTTC	CASSEGWGQVHEQYF
TRBJ2-2	TRBD2	TRBV29-1	NA	TGCAGCGTTGTGGGACGGGAGGAGGGGAACACCGGGGAGCTGTTTTTT	CSVVGREEGNTGELFF
TRBJ1-1	NA	TRBV19	NA	TGTGCCAGTAGCGACAGTTCTGGCACTGAAGCTTTCTTT	CASSDSSGTEAFF
TRBJ2-5	TRBD2	TRBV19	NA	TGTGCCAGTAGTATAGGGCTAGCGGGACCTCAAGAGACCCAGTACTTC	CASSIGLAGPQETQYF
TRBJ1-5	NA	TRBV7-9	NA	TGTGCCAGCAGCGAAGACAGCCCTATGGGGTCCCAGCATTTT	CASSEDSPMGSQHF
TRBJ2-5	TRBD2	TRBV19	NA	TGTGCCAGTAGTTCCCCTAGCGGGCCAGAGACCCAGTACTTC	CASSSPSGPETQYF
TRBJ2-5	TRBD2	TRBV6-6	few	TGTGCCAGCAACCTACGACTAGCGGGGGAGACCCAGTACTTC	CASNLRLAGETQYF
TRBJ2-3	TRBD2	TRBV2	once	TGTGCCAGCAGGCGCGGGAGCGATCCTACGCAGTATTTT	CASRRGSDPTQYF
TRBJ2-7	TRBD1	TRBV4-2	NA	TGTGCCAGCAGCCAAGCGGAAGGGGGCTCGTACGAGCAGTACTTC	CASSQAEGGSYEQYF
TRBJ1-4	TRBD1	TRBV9	once	TGTGCCAGCAGCACCCGAGGACAGGGCCTTACTAATGAAAAACTGTTTTTT	CASSTRGQGLTNEKLFF